The 8 T cell receptor beta chains presented below share a single source sample, sequenced in a study of blood T cell repertoires in COVID-19. This table comes from immunoSEQ multiplex PCR, and its TCRdb copy is limited to in-frame clones, with some not included. The repertoire consists of over 95,000 clones, with approximately 88% occurring once and the leading ten covering 15% to 20%. The sequenced sample was peripheral blood. All receptors come from a woman in her sixties or seventies with acute or convalescent COVID-19.

CDR3 sequence reads: CARSSRVEGEGYTF. The CDR3, as DNA: TGTGCCAGAAGCTCCCGGGTAGAGGGGGAAGGCTACACCTTC. This chain connects TRBV5-3 to TRBJ1-2; TRBD1 might be the D (6 bases). TRBV5-3 is annotated as an ORF whose role is uncertain. The CDR3 covers 14 residues. The V gene lost 3 bases and the J gene lost 8 bases, with 17 bases spanning the gap.

This chain uses TRBV9 with TRBJ1-2; 9 bases agree with TRBD1. With V trimmed by 4 bases and J by 8 bases, 6 bases remained unmatched. Germline V gene sequence: CDR1 SGDLS, CDR2 YYNGEE. This CDR3 spans 13 amino acids. The CDR3 region is CASSRLGQGGYTF. The CDR3 DNA is TGTGCCAGCAGCAGATTGGGACAGGGAGGCTACACCTTC. Looking up the rest from reference TRBV9 and TRBJ1-2 gives the full variable domain: DSGVTQTPKHLITATGQRVTLRCSPRSGDLSVYWYQQSLDQGLQFLIQYYNGEERAKGNILERFSAQQFPDLHSELNLSSLELGDSALYFCASSRLGQGGYTFGSGTRLTVV.

This rearrangement joins TRBV5-1 to TRBJ2-3; 10 bases are shared with TRBD2. CDR1 SGHRS and CDR2 YFSETQ come from the germline V gene. J was trimmed by 1 base and V by 6 bases; bases with no gene match: 8. The length of the CDR3 is 16 residues. In DNA, the CDR3 is TGCGCCAGCAACCCCACTCTAGCGGGGGGCACAGATACGCAGTATTTT. This sequence encodes CASNPTLAGGTDTQYF.

This clone was detected once. The rearrangement uses TRBV27 and TRBJ2-1, with 7 bases aligning to TRBD1. The CDR3 has 16 amino acids. V dropped 5 bases and J dropped 0; count of bases not matched to a gene: 7. Germline assignment: CDR1 MNHEY and CDR2 SMNVEV (reference sequence). CDR3 sequence reads: CASSDIRDSSYNEQFF. In DNA form, the CDR3 reads TGTGCCAGCAGTGACATCAGGGACAGCTCCTACAATGAGCAGTTCTTC.

The table lists this clone with a count of one. The chain carries TRBV5-1 and TRBJ1-2, with a tentative D call TRBD1 (6 bases). The CDR3 extends over 12 amino acids. The germline gives CDR1 SGHRS, CDR2 YFSETQ. Trimming removed 3 bases at V and 5 bases at J, with 8 bases between. DNA of the CDR3: TGCGCCAGCAGCTCAGGGGATTATGGCTACACCTTC. Its protein is CASSSGDYGYTF. Full variable domain (rest looked up from reference TRBV5-1 and TRBJ1-2): KAGVTQTPRYLIKTRGQQVTLSCSPISGHRSVSWYQQTPGQGLQFLFEYFSETQRNKGNFPGRFSGRQFSNSRSEMNVSTLELGDSALYLCASSSGDYGYTFGSGTRLTVV.

The chain carries TRBV15 and TRBJ2-2; TRBD1 agrees at 10 bases. The ends lost 2 bases at V and 9 bases at J; junction bases unmatched: 6. Germline V gives CDR1 LNHNV, CDR2 YYDKDF (reference sequence). CDR3 length: 15 amino acids. The CDR3, as DNA: TGTGCCACCAGCAGACTGACAGGGGGCCTCCGGGAGCTGTTTTTT. It codes for CATSRLTGGLRELFF.

This clone was detected once. The chain carries TRBV30 and TRBJ2-1; 9 bases are a match to TRBD1. The length of the CDR3 is 14 residues. Looked up from germline, CDR1 is GTSNPN and CDR2 is SVGIG (reference sequence). V lost 6 bases, J lost 6 bases, and 9 bases stayed unmatched. CDR3 bases: TGTGCCTGCCCGGACAGGGGAAATACCAATGAGCAGTTCTTC. Its protein is CACPDRGNTNEQFF.

The rearrangement links TRBV28 to TRBJ1-1; D might be TRBD1 (6 bases). CDR1 is MDHEN and CDR2 is SYDVKM in the germline V gene. With 10 bases removed from V and 0 bases from J, the gap between germline ends came to 15 bases. CDR3 length: 14 amino acids. The DNA of the CDR3 is TGTGCCATTGTGAGACAGGTCCTGAACACTGAAGCTTTCTTT. It translates to CAIVRQVLNTEAFF.